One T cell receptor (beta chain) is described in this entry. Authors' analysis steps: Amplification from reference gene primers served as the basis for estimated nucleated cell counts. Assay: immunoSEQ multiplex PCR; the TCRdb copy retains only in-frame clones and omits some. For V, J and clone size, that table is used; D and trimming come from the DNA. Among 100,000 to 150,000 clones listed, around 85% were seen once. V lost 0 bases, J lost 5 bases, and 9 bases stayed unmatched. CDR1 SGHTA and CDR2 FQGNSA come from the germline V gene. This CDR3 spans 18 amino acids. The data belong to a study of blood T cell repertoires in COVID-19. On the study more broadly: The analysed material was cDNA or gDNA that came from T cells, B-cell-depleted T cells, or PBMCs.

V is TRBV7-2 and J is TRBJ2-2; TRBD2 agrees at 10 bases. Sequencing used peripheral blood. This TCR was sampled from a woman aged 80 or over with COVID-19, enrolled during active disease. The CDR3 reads CASSLAPAGGPWTGELFF. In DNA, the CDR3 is TGTGCCAGCAGCTTAGCTCCAGCGGGAGGGCCTTGGACCGGGGAGCTGTTTTTT. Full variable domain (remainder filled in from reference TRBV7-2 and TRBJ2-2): GAGVSQSPSNKVTEKGKDVELRCDPISGHTALYWYRQSLGQGLEFLIYFQGNSAPDKSGLPSDRFSAERTGGSVSTLTIQRTQQEDSAVYLCASSLAPAGGPWTGELFFGEGSRLTVL.